The sample holds one count of the clone carrying this T cell receptor beta chain. This sample was taken from a study of blood T cell repertoires in COVID-19. Background on the study: T cells, B-cell-depleted T cells, or PBMCs provided the cDNA or gDNA that served as material.

Clinical history reported by participants formed the basis on which cohorts were assigned. CDR3 length equals 11 residues. CDR1 and CDR2 (germline): MNHEY, SVGAGI. V was shortened by 6 bases and J by 2 bases, with 4 bases between the two germline ends. Method: immunoSEQ multiplex PCR; TCRdb's copy keeps in-frame clones and lacks some. This sample yields a few hundred thousand clones, of which 80% to 90% are seen a single time; around 1.1% belongs to the top ten. The receptor comes from a man between 25 and 39 years old who had recovered from COVID-19. This chain joins TRBV6-5 and TRBJ1-1; no clear D. Sequenced: PBMCs or T cells enriched from blood (not recorded which). CDR3 coding DNA: TGTGCCAGCAGACTAAACACTGAAGCTTTCTTT. Its protein is CASRLNTEAFF.